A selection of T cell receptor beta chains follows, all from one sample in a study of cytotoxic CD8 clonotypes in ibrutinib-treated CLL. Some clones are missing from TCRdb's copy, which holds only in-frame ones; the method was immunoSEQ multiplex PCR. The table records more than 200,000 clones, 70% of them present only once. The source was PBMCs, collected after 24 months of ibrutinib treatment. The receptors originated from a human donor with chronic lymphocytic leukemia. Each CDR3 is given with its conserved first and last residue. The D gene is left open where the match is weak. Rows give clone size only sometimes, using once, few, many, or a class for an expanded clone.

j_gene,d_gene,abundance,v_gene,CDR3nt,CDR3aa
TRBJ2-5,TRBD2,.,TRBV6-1,TGTGCCAGCAGTGGAACTAGCGGGAGTTTAGGGACCCAGTACTTC,CASSGTSGSLGTQYF
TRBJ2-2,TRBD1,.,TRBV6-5,TGTGCCAGCAGTCGCGACAGGGGGACCGGGGAGCTGTTTTTT,CASSRDRGTGELFF
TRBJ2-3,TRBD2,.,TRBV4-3,TGCGCCAGCAGCCAAGATATTACTAGCGGACCTTACACAGATACGCAGTATTTT,CASSQDITSGPYTDTQYF
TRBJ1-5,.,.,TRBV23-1,TGCGCCAGCAGTTCCCCAGGGCGCAATCAGCCCCAGCATTTT,CASSSPGRNQPQHF
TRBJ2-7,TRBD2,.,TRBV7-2,TGTGCCAGCAGCACTGGTTGGGGGAGGGCCTTCTACGAGCAGTACTTC,CASSTGWGRAFYEQYF
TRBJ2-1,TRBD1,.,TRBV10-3,TGTGCCATCAACACCGGACAGGGGATTTTTAATGAGCAGTTCTTC,CAINTGQGIFNEQFF
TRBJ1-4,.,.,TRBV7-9,TGTGCCAGCAGTACGTACAGAGACGGTGAAAAACTGTTTTTT,CASSTYRDGEKLFF
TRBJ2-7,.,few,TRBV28,TGTGCCAGCGGTACTCCCTCCTACGAGCAGTACTTC,CASGTPSYEQYF
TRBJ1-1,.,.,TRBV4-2,TGTGCCAGCGGCCCCCGCGGAAGAAACACTGAAGCTTTCTTT,CASGPRGRNTEAFF
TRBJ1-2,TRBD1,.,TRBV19,TGTGCCAGTACCCGGGACAGGGGGCATTATGGCTACACCTTC,CASTRDRGHYGYTF
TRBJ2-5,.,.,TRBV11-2,TGTGCCAGCAGCTTACAAGAGACCCAGTACTTC,CASSLQETQYF
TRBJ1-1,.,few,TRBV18,TGTGCCAGCTCGGCTAAGGAGAACACTGAAGCTTTCTTT,CASSAKENTEAFF
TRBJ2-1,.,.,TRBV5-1,TGCGCCAGCAGCTTGAGGGCCACAAATTTAGATGAGCAGTTCTTC,CASSLRATNLDEQFF
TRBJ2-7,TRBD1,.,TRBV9,TGTGCCAGCAGCATAGGGGGCGCAAACCCCTACGAGCAGTACTTC,CASSIGGANPYEQYF
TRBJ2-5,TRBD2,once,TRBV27,TGTGCCAGCAGTCCTCAGGTGTTAGCGGGAGAAGAGACCCAGTACTTC,CASSPQVLAGEETQYF
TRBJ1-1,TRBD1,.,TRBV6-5,TGTGCCAGCAGTCCACAGGGGCAAGCTGAAGCTTTCTTT,CASSPQGQAEAFF
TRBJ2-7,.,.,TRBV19,TGTGCCAGTAGTATGGACTGGACCTCCTACGAGCAGTACTTC,CASSMDWTSYEQYF
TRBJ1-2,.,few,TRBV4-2,TGTGCCAGCAGCCAAGAGGGACGCAACTATGGCTACACCTTC,CASSQEGRNYGYTF
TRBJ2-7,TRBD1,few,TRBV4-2,TGTGCCAGCAGTCAGCAGGGGGCGCAGGCCGAGCAGTACTTC,CASSQQGAQAEQYF
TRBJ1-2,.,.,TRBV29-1,TGCAGCGTTGACGGCGTCCGGGAAGGTGGCTACACCTTC,CSVDGVREGGYTF
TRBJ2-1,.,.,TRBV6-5,TGTGCCAGCAGTTATGGGCGGGGCAATGAGCAGTTCTTC,CASSYGRGNEQFF
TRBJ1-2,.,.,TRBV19,TGTGCCAGCAGGGACGGATATGGCTACACCTTC,CASRDGYGYTF
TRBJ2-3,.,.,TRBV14,TGTGCCAGCAGCCCCGGGAACTTATCACGGGCCACAGATACGCAGTATTTT,CASSPGNLSRATDTQYF
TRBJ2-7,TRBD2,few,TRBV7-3,TGTGCCAGCAGTACCGGGACTAGCGGGGGTGAGCAGTACTTC,CASSTGTSGGEQYF
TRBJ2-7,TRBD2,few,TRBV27,TGTGCCAGCAGTTGGACTAGCGGAGACTACGAGCAGTACTTC,CASSWTSGDYEQYF
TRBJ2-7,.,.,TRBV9,TGTGCCAGCAGCGCCGGATGGGGGGACTACGAGCAGTACTTC,CASSAGWGDYEQYF
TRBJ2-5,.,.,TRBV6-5,TGTGCCAGCAGCCTAGGGCTAGAGACCCAGTACTTC,CASSLGLETQYF
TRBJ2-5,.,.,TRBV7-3,TGTGCCAGCAGCATTAGCGGAGCCCAAGAGACCCAGTACTTC,CASSISGAQETQYF
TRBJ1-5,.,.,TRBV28,TGTGCCAGCAGTTTAGTTGGGCAGGGATACAATCAGCCCCAGCATTTT,CASSLVGQGYNQPQHF
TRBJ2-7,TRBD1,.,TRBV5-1,TGCGCCAGCCGGACAGGGGGCTACCACGAGCAGTACTTC,CASRTGGYHEQYF
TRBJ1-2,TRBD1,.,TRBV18,TGTGCCAGCTCACCCTCGACAGGGGGCGGCAAGGATGGCTACACCTTC,CASSPSTGGGKDGYTF
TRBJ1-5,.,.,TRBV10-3,TGTGCCATCAGTGAGGGGGCAGCTAATCAGCCCCAGCATTTT,CAISEGAANQPQHF
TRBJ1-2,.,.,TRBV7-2,TGTGCCAGCAGCTTAGTGGCAGGCGACAACTATGGCTACACCTTC,CASSLVAGDNYGYTF
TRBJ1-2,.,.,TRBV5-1,TGCGCCAGCAGCTTGGCCCAGGGCCCAACCTATGGCTACACCTTC,CASSLAQGPTYGYTF
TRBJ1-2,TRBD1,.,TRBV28,TGTGCCAGCAGCGTCGCCGGGACAGGGGGCAAGATCCATGGCTACACCTTC,CASSVAGTGGKIHGYTF
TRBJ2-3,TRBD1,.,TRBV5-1,TGCGCCAGCAGCTTGGAGGGGGCAGGGATAGGAGATACGCAGTATTTT,CASSLEGAGIGDTQYF
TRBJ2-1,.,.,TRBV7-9,TGTGCCAGCAGCTTCAGGGGCAATGAGCAGTTCTTC,CASSFRGNEQFF
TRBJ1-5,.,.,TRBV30,TGTGCCTGGAGTGGACAGGGCAATCAGCCCCAGCATTTT,CAWSGQGNQPQHF
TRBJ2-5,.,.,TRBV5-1,TGCGCCAGCAGCTTGGTGGCAGGGGAAGAGACCCAGTACTTC,CASSLVAGEETQYF
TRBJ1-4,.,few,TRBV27,TGTGCCAGCAGTTTTCGCGGTGGTCAGGGCGGTGAAAAACTGTTTTTT,CASSFRGGQGGEKLFF
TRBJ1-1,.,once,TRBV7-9,TGTGCCAGCAGCTTATCAAGAGACACTGAAGCTTTCTTT,CASSLSRDTEAFF
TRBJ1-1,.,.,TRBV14,TGTGCCAGCAGTATGGGGGGGAACACTGAAGCTTTCTTT,CASSMGGNTEAFF
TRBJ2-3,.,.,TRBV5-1,TGCGCCAGCAGCCCGCGGGCCTTAGGGCTGGGGAGCACAGATACGCAGTATTTT,CASSPRALGLGSTDTQYF
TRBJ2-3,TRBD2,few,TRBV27,TGTGCCAGCAGTTCACCTAGCGGGATAGATACGCAGTATTTT,CASSSPSGIDTQYF
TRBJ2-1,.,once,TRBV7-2,TGTGCCAGCAGCTTGTTCGCGGGAAGAGCCTACAATGAGCAGTTCTTC,CASSLFAGRAYNEQFF
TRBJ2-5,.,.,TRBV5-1,TGCGCCAGCAGCCCCAATGGGGGCGAAGGTCGAGAGACCCAGTACTTC,CASSPNGGEGRETQYF
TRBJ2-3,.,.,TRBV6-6,TGTGCCAGCAGTTACTCTCGGGGGGATACGCAGTATTTT,CASSYSRGDTQYF
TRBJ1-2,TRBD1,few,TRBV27,TGTGCCAGCGGGCGGACAGGGAATGGCTACACCTTC,CASGRTGNGYTF
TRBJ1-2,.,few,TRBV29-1,TGCAGCGCCGGAGGGACTAACTATGGCTACACCTTC,CSAGGTNYGYTF